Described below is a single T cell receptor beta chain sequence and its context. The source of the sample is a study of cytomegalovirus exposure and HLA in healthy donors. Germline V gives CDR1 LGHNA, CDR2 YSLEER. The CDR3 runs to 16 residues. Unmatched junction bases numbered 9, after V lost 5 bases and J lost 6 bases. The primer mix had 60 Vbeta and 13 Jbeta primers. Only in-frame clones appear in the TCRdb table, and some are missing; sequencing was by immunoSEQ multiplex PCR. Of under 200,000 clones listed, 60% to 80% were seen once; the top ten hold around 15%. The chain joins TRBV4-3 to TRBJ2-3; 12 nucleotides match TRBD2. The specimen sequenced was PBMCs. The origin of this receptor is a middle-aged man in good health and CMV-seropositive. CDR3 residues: CASSSGLAGFIDTQYF. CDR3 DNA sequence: TGCGCCAGCAGCTCTGGACTAGCGGGGTTCATCGATACGCAGTATTTT.